Listed below are T cell receptor beta chains from one sample, sequenced in a study of T cell repertoires in cytomegalovirus infection. One entry per CDR3 protein results from TCRdb running MiXCR on the reads. Altogether approximately 110,000 distinct CDR3 sequences are present, 35% to 50% being singletons, with the ten largest covering about 76%. These receptors are not linked to any known antigen. Sequences were derived from CD8+ T cells from cultured PBMCs, sampled from culture after CMV antigen stimulation. The receptors come from a human donor in good health (CMV status not recorded). Some clones in this sample may be carry-over from other donors' samples. The CDR3 runs from the conserved cysteine through the conserved F or W. The D gene is left open where the match is weak. Clone size appears in some rows only: once, few, many, or a class for an expanded clone.

CDR3aa: CASTEGAGGTDTQYF; CDR3nt: TGTGCCAGCACCGAAGGGGCAGGGGGCACAGATACGCAGTATTTT; v_gene: TRBV7-8; abundance: many; j_gene: TRBJ2-3; d_gene: .
CDR3aa: CASSRQGNTEAFF; CDR3nt: TGTGCCAGCAGCCGTCAGGGGAACACTGAAGCTTTCTTT; v_gene: TRBV7-2; abundance: .; j_gene: TRBJ1-1; d_gene: .
CDR3aa: CASSTLTNEQFF; CDR3nt: TGTGCCAGCAGTACTCTCACAAATGAGCAGTTCTTC; v_gene: TRBV2; abundance: many; j_gene: TRBJ2-1; d_gene: .
CDR3aa: CASSLLWQGVSYEQYF; CDR3nt: TGTGCCAGCAGTTTATTATGGCAGGGGGTTTCCTACGAGCAGTACTTC; v_gene: TRBV27; abundance: once; j_gene: TRBJ2-7; d_gene: TRBD1
CDR3aa: CASSFQLGTGGRSSSYNEQFF; CDR3nt: TGTGCCAGCAGCTTCCAGCTAGGGACAGGGGGACGATCTAGCTCCTACAATGAGCAGTTCTTC; v_gene: TRBV7-4; abundance: .; j_gene: TRBJ2-1; d_gene: TRBD1
CDR3aa: CASLAGGYNEQFF; CDR3nt: TGTGCCAGTCTAGCGGGGGGGTACAATGAGCAGTTCTTC; v_gene: TRBV6-2/TRBV6-3; abundance: few; j_gene: TRBJ2-1; d_gene: TRBD2
CDR3aa: CASNFSPEGPEAFF; CDR3nt: TGTGCCAGTAATTTCAGTCCGGAGGGGCCTGAAGCTTTCTTT; v_gene: TRBV2; abundance: .; j_gene: TRBJ1-1; d_gene: .
CDR3aa: CASSSRPAWGSHSGNTIYF; CDR3nt: TGTGCCAGCAGCTCCCGCCCAGCATGGGGTTCCCACTCTGGAAACACCATATATTTT; v_gene: TRBV7-6; abundance: .; j_gene: TRBJ1-3; d_gene: .
CDR3aa: CASSQGLSEADGSADTQYF; CDR3nt: TGTGCCAGCAGCCAAGGTTTATCGGAGGCAGACGGTTCGGCAGATACGCAGTATTTT; v_gene: TRBV4-2; abundance: many; j_gene: TRBJ2-3; d_gene: .
CDR3aa: CASSPGTGGVGYTF; CDR3nt: TGTGCCAGCAGCCCCGGGACAGGGGGCGTTGGCTACACCTTC; v_gene: TRBV7-8; abundance: .; j_gene: TRBJ1-2; d_gene: TRBD1
CDR3aa: CATRQGNTEAFF; CDR3nt: TGCGCCACAAGACAGGGGAACACTGAAGCTTTCTTT; v_gene: TRBV5-1; abundance: .; j_gene: TRBJ1-1; d_gene: TRBD1
CDR3aa: CASSDRGTSGLQEQFF; CDR3nt: TGTGCCAGCAGTGATAGAGGGACTAGCGGATTACAAGAGCAGTTCTTC; v_gene: TRBV25-1; abundance: .; j_gene: TRBJ2-1; d_gene: TRBD2
CDR3aa: CASMGEVRGDSYEQYF; CDR3nt: TGTGCCAGCATGGGTGAGGTTCGCGGGGACTCCTACGAGCAGTACTTC; v_gene: TRBV2; abundance: few; j_gene: TRBJ2-7; d_gene: .
CDR3aa: CSVEFQGYYGYTF; CDR3nt: TGCAGCGTTGAATTTCAGGGCTACTATGGCTACACCTTC; v_gene: TRBV29-1; abundance: .; j_gene: TRBJ1-2; d_gene: .
CDR3aa: CSAPLAGGPGNEQFF; CDR3nt: TGCAGTGCACCACTAGCGGGGGGGCCTGGGAATGAGCAGTTCTTC; v_gene: TRBV20-1; abundance: .; j_gene: TRBJ2-1; d_gene: TRBD2
CDR3aa: CASSLATGEFTDTQYF; CDR3nt: TGTGCCAGCAGCTTAGCTACAGGGGAGTTTACAGATACGCAGTATTTT; v_gene: TRBV7-4; abundance: .; j_gene: TRBJ2-3; d_gene: TRBD1
CDR3aa: CASSFGAGAYEQYF; CDR3nt: TGTGCCAGCAGTTTTGGGGCAGGGGCCTACGAGCAGTACTTC; v_gene: TRBV27; abundance: .; j_gene: TRBJ2-7; d_gene: .
CDR3aa: CASSQRGGQGSPAKNIQYF; CDR3nt: TGTGCCAGCAGCCAACGAGGGGGACAGGGGTCACCAGCCAAAAACATTCAGTACTTC; v_gene: TRBV3-1; abundance: once; j_gene: TRBJ2-4; d_gene: TRBD1
CDR3aa: CASSQNPPGGLSYEQYF; CDR3nt: TGTGCCAGCAGCCAAAATCCCCCGGGGGGCTTATCCTACGAGCAGTACTTC; v_gene: TRBV7-2; abundance: .; j_gene: TRBJ2-7; d_gene: .
CDR3aa: CASSLDRGLWQPQHF; CDR3nt: TGTGCCAGCAGTTTGGACAGGGGGCTGTGGCAGCCCCAGCATTTT; v_gene: TRBV12-3/TRBV12-4; abundance: few; j_gene: TRBJ1-5; d_gene: TRBD1
CDR3aa: CASSLTGARDEQYF; CDR3nt: TGTGCCAGCAGCCTGACAGGGGCGAGAGACGAGCAGTACTTC; v_gene: TRBV12-3/TRBV12-4; abundance: .; j_gene: TRBJ2-7; d_gene: TRBD1
CDR3aa: CASSTDRGLRTQHF; CDR3nt: TGTGCCAGCAGCACCGACAGGGGCCTGAGGACCCAGCATTTT; v_gene: TRBV6-6; abundance: few; j_gene: TRBJ1-5; d_gene: TRBD1
CDR3aa: CASSYRDRYEQYF; CDR3nt: TGTGCCAGCAGTTATAGGGACCGCTACGAGCAGTACTTC; v_gene: TRBV27; abundance: few; j_gene: TRBJ2-7; d_gene: .
CDR3aa: CASSYLRTGGNTEAFF; CDR3nt: TGTGCCAGCAGTTACCTTAGGACAGGAGGAAACACTGAAGCTTTCTTT; v_gene: TRBV6-2/TRBV6-3; abundance: .; j_gene: TRBJ1-1; d_gene: TRBD1
CDR3aa: CASSGTGNYEQYF; CDR3nt: TGTGCCAGTTCCGGGACAGGGAACTACGAGCAGTACTTC; v_gene: TRBV27; abundance: .; j_gene: TRBJ2-7; d_gene: TRBD1
CDR3aa: CASSLSRADEQYF; CDR3nt: TGTGCCAGCAGTTTAAGCAGGGCAGACGAGCAGTACTTC; v_gene: TRBV27; abundance: .; j_gene: TRBJ2-7; d_gene: .
CDR3aa: CSARGRLGFEAFF; CDR3nt: TGCAGTGCTAGAGGCAGGTTAGGGTTTGAAGCTTTCTTT; v_gene: TRBV20-1; abundance: .; j_gene: TRBJ1-1; d_gene: .
CDR3aa: CASSQGAGNEQFF; CDR3nt: TGCGCCAGCAGCCAGGGGGCGGGTAATGAGCAGTTCTTC; v_gene: TRBV5-1; abundance: .; j_gene: TRBJ2-1; d_gene: TRBD1
CDR3aa: CASSYGSGNTIYF; CDR3nt: TGTGCCAGCAGTTACGGTTCTGGAAACACCATATATTTT; v_gene: TRBV25-1; abundance: .; j_gene: TRBJ1-3; d_gene: .
CDR3aa: CASSQDSWTSGSSSYEQYF; CDR3nt: TGCGCCAGCAGCCAAGATTCATGGACTAGCGGGTCGAGCTCCTACGAGCAGTACTTC; v_gene: TRBV4-1; abundance: .; j_gene: TRBJ2-7; d_gene: TRBD2
CDR3aa: CASSQDTLLAGGLEDTQYF; CDR3nt: TGCGCCAGCAGCCAAGATACTCTCCTAGCGGGGGGGCTGGAAGATACGCAGTATTTT; v_gene: TRBV4-1; abundance: .; j_gene: TRBJ2-3; d_gene: TRBD2
CDR3aa: CASRPHTDRTTQETQYF; CDR3nt: TGTGCCAGCAGGCCACACACTGACAGGACAACCCAAGAGACCCAGTACTTC; v_gene: TRBV27; abundance: .; j_gene: TRBJ2-5; d_gene: .
CDR3aa: CASSYGPGPLDDSPLHF; CDR3nt: TGTGCCAGCAGTTACGGCCCCGGGCCACTCGATGATTCACCCCTCCACTTT; v_gene: TRBV6-2/TRBV6-3; abundance: .; j_gene: TRBJ1-6; d_gene: .
CDR3aa: CASIDSGGGGETQYF; CDR3nt: TGTGCCAGCATCGATAGCGGGGGGGGAGGAGAGACCCAGTACTTC; v_gene: TRBV7-2; abundance: .; j_gene: TRBJ2-5; d_gene: TRBD2
CDR3aa: CASSIGLGGGQPQHF; CDR3nt: TGTGCCAGTAGTATAGGACTGGGGGGAGGTCAGCCCCAGCATTTT; v_gene: TRBV19; abundance: once; j_gene: TRBJ1-5; d_gene: .
CDR3aa: CSAHSGDLPYNEQFF; CDR3nt: TGCAGTGCTCACAGCGGGGACCTTCCCTACAATGAGCAGTTCTTC; v_gene: TRBV20-1; abundance: .; j_gene: TRBJ2-1; d_gene: TRBD2
CDR3aa: CASSRTPDISEQFF; CDR3nt: TGTGCCAGCAGCCGAACCCCGGACATCTCTGAGCAGTTCTTC; v_gene: TRBV12-3/TRBV12-4; abundance: many; j_gene: TRBJ2-1; d_gene: .
CDR3aa: CASSLSTRLAGEETQYF; CDR3nt: TGTGCCAGCAGCCTATCTACCCGACTAGCGGGGGAAGAGACCCAGTACTTC; v_gene: TRBV4-2; abundance: .; j_gene: TRBJ2-5; d_gene: TRBD2
CDR3aa: CASTAGTGGEPQHF; CDR3nt: TGTGCCAGCACTGCCGGCACAGGGGGCGAGCCCCAGCATTTT; v_gene: TRBV12-3/TRBV12-4; abundance: .; j_gene: TRBJ1-5; d_gene: TRBD1